The entry below gives a single T cell receptor beta chain sequence along with its context. Its target is not known. The protocol was immunoSEQ multiplex PCR, while the TCRdb copy is restricted to in-frame clones and leaves out a portion. The sample carries 55,000 to 65,000 clones, 80% to 95% recorded once. The sample comes from a study of cytomegalovirus exposure and HLA in healthy donors. The CDR3 runs to 13 residues. Deletions cut 3 bases from V and 0 bases from J, with 6 bases between. The V gene's germline CDR1 is SGHAT and CDR2 FQNNGV. Broader study findings: The study designated roughly 160 TCR beta chains cytomegalovirus-associated.

The origin of this receptor is a man between 18 and 29 years old in good health and CMV-seronegative. The sequenced sample consisted of PBMCs. V usage is TRBV11-2 and J usage is TRBJ2-7; tentative D call: TRBD2 (5 bases). This CDR3 is CASSFAGSYEQYF. The CDR3 DNA follows: TGTGCCAGCAGCTTCGCGGGCTCCTACGAGCAGTACTTC.